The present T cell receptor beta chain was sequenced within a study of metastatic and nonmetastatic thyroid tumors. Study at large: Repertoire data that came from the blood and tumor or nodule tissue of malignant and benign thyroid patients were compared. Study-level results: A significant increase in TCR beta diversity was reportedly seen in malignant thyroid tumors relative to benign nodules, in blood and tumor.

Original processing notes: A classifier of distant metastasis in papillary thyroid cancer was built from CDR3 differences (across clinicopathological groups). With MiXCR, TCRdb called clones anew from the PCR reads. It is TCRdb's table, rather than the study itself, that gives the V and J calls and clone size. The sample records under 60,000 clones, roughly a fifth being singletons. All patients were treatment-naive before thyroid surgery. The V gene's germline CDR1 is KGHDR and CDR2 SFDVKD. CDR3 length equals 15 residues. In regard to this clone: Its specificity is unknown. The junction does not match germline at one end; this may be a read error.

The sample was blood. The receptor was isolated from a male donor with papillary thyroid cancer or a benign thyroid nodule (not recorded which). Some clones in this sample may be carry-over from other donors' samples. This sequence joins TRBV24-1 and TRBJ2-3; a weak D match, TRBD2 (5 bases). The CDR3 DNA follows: TGTGCCACCGGTGATCCCCGAGGGCCTGGAGATACGCAGTATTTT. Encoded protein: CATGDPRGPGDTQYF.